Described below is a single T cell receptor beta chain sequence and its context. What it binds is unknown. The CDR3 sequence is 14 residues long. This sample is part of a study of T cells after yellow fever vaccination. Findings and caveats of the study: The bulk population could contribute abundant contaminating clonotypes to FACS-sorted repertoires. Though weaker, the secondary response peaked faster, on day 5 versus 15. Shared CD4/CD8 clonotypes were a small share, likely from convergent recombination.

The study made its TCR cDNA through 5'RACE template switching. That step introduced a universal primer site along with UMIs. TCRdb itself ran the 5' RACE reads through MiXCR, one entry per CDR3 protein. Of around 550,000 distinct CDR3 sequences listed, 15% to 20% are singletons. The origin of this receptor is a man aged 30 to 45 who received the YFV17D yellow fever vaccine. The chain joins TRBV5-2 to TRBJ2-1. TRBV5-2 is deemed a pseudogene. Sequencing used PBMCs, obtained 15 days after the yellow fever booster vaccination. The CDR3 protein is CAMGSGVLYNEQFF. The CDR3 DNA follows: TGTGCCATGGGCTCTGGGGTCCTCTACAATGAGCAGTTCTTC.